The present TCR beta chain was sequenced within a study of tumor-infiltrating lymphocytes in primary liver carcinoma. Study overall: The tumors ranged from about 4 to 10 cm across and fell within stage T1-T3 N0M0. Overall study findings and caveats: Only about 7-24% of top clones were detected in each of the five tumor regions. Overlap between tumor regions exceeded overlap of tumor with adjacent tissue or blood.

RNA and DNA were co-extracted from around 18-30 mg of unsorted bulk tissue. TCR beta cDNA came from about 450 ng total RNA, primed with a constant-region primer. Libraries covering TCR beta were generated through three nested multiplex PCR rounds (using a slightly modified ARM-PCR). TRBV1-TRBV30 forward primers paired with a C-beta reverse primer were used in the first two PCR rounds, which ran roughly 9 cycles each. One entry per CDR3 protein results from TCRdb running MiXCR on the multiplex PCR reads. The table has 60,000 to 90,000 distinct CDR3 sequences, 55% to 75% seen once. The CDR3 length is 12 residues. Germline CDR1 MNHNS, CDR2 SASEGT. Note on this clonotype: Antigen unknown. One junction end disagrees with the germline gene, perhaps due to a read error.

This sequence originates from a man in his forties with primary liver carcinoma and hepatitis B virus infection. The rearrangement joins TRBV6-1 to TRBJ2-1; possible D gene TRBD2, 5 bases. Sequenced material: liver tumor tissue from sampling region 4. Noted subset: tumor region T4, right-lateral pole. The CDR3 here is CVSRDRGDEQFF. The CDR3 nucleotides read TGTGTCAGCAGAGATCGGGGTGATGAGCAGTTCTTC.